A selection of T cell receptor beta chains follows, all from one sample in a study of blood T cell repertoires in COVID-19. The assay was immunoSEQ multiplex PCR, and TCRdb's table has in-frame clones only and misses some. Of about 140,000 clones listed, roughly 80% were seen once; the top ten hold around 4%. Sequencing used peripheral blood. These receptors were collected from a woman aged 60-75 years with acute or convalescent COVID-19. Both conserved end residues are part of each CDR3. Fields, in order: CDR3 protein, CDR3 DNA, V gene, J gene, clone size, D gene. The D gene is left open where the match is weak. Only part of the rows carry a size: once, few, many, or a class if the clone is expanded.

cdr3_aa: CASSARLAGGPYEQYF
cdr3_nt: TGTGCCAGCAGTGCCCGACTAGCGGGAGGGCCTTACGAGCAGTACTTC
v_call: TRBV6-1
j_call: TRBJ2-7
clone_size: .
d_call: TRBD2

cdr3_aa: CASSTTGGFNEQFF
cdr3_nt: TGTGCCAGTAGTACGACAGGGGGGTTCAATGAGCAGTTCTTC
v_call: TRBV19
j_call: TRBJ2-1
clone_size: few
d_call: TRBD1

cdr3_aa: CASSFAATGNYGYTF
cdr3_nt: TGTGCCAGTAGTTTTGCCGCGACAGGGAACTATGGCTACACCTTC
v_call: TRBV19
j_call: TRBJ1-2
clone_size: .
d_call: TRBD1

cdr3_aa: CASSLTRLAGSSGANVLTF
cdr3_nt: TGTGCCAGCAGCCTAACCCGACTAGCGGGTTCCTCTGGGGCCAACGTCCTGACTTTC
v_call: TRBV5-4
j_call: TRBJ2-6
clone_size: .
d_call: TRBD2

cdr3_aa: CAISDRAGGYNEQFF
cdr3_nt: TGTGCCATCAGTGATCGGGCGGGAGGATACAATGAGCAGTTCTTC
v_call: TRBV10-3
j_call: TRBJ2-1
clone_size: .
d_call: TRBD2

cdr3_aa: CASKDRGPGANVLTF
cdr3_nt: TGTGCCAGCAAGGACAGGGGACCTGGGGCCAACGTCCTGACTTTC
v_call: TRBV6-5
j_call: TRBJ2-6
clone_size: .
d_call: TRBD1

cdr3_aa: CASSDRLARNNEQFF
cdr3_nt: TGTGCCAGCAGTGATCGGCTAGCGCGGAACAATGAGCAGTTCTTC
v_call: TRBV2
j_call: TRBJ2-1
clone_size: .
d_call: .

cdr3_aa: CASSIYSDRPYGYTF
cdr3_nt: TGTGCCAGTAGTATTTACTCTGACAGACCCTATGGCTACACCTTC
v_call: TRBV19
j_call: TRBJ1-2
clone_size: .
d_call: .

cdr3_aa: CASRGISIYF
cdr3_nt: TGTGCCAGCCGCGGAATCTCCATATATTTT
v_call: TRBV28
j_call: TRBJ1-3
clone_size: .
d_call: .

cdr3_aa: CASSEPGTGNYGYTF
cdr3_nt: TGCGCCAGCAGTGAGCCCGGGACAGGGAATTATGGCTACACCTTC
v_call: TRBV10-2
j_call: TRBJ1-2
clone_size: .
d_call: TRBD1

cdr3_aa: CASSLGQGAYEQYF
cdr3_nt: TGTGCCAGCAGCTTGGGACAGGGGGCCTACGAGCAGTACTTC
v_call: TRBV5-6
j_call: TRBJ2-7
clone_size: .
d_call: TRBD1

cdr3_aa: CASSLELAGGVEQFF
cdr3_nt: TGCGCCAGCAGCTTGGAACTAGCGGGAGGAGTCGAGCAGTTCTTC
v_call: TRBV5-1
j_call: TRBJ2-1
clone_size: .
d_call: TRBD2

cdr3_aa: CASSLLAGVNEQFF
cdr3_nt: TGTGCCAGCAGCTTGCTAGCGGGGGTAAATGAGCAGTTCTTC
v_call: TRBV7-9
j_call: TRBJ2-1
clone_size: few
d_call: TRBD2

cdr3_aa: CASSQVYARQGHTEAFF
cdr3_nt: TGTGCCAGCAGCCAAGTATATGCGCGGCAGGGGCACACTGAAGCTTTCTTT
v_call: TRBV4-2
j_call: TRBJ1-1
clone_size: .
d_call: .

cdr3_aa: CSASSGGGLAGSYEQYF
cdr3_nt: TGCAGTGCTAGTTCAGGGGGCGGGCTAGCGGGGTCCTACGAGCAGTACTTC
v_call: TRBV20-1
j_call: TRBJ2-7
clone_size: .
d_call: .

cdr3_aa: CASSGNQPQHF
cdr3_nt: TGTGCCAGCTCAGGCAATCAGCCCCAGCATTTT
v_call: TRBV28
j_call: TRBJ1-5
clone_size: many
d_call: .

cdr3_aa: CASSTRRRTTSGRVDEQYF
cdr3_nt: TGTGCCAGTAGTACACGTCGCAGGACTACTAGCGGGAGAGTCGACGAGCAGTACTTC
v_call: TRBV19
j_call: TRBJ2-7
clone_size: .
d_call: TRBD2

cdr3_aa: CASSSLTGGTEQFF
cdr3_nt: TGTGCCAGCAGCTCACTGACAGGGGGCACTGAGCAGTTCTTC
v_call: TRBV13
j_call: TRBJ2-1
clone_size: .
d_call: TRBD1

cdr3_aa: CASTELVAAYNEQFF
cdr3_nt: TGTGCCAGCACCGAACTAGTTGCCGCATACAATGAGCAGTTCTTC
v_call: TRBV14
j_call: TRBJ2-1
clone_size: .
d_call: .

cdr3_aa: CASSQQEANYGYTF
cdr3_nt: TGTGCCAGCAGCCAGCAGGAAGCTAACTATGGCTACACCTTC
v_call: TRBV3-1/TRBV3-2
j_call: TRBJ1-2
clone_size: .
d_call: .

cdr3_aa: CASSPGSRSYNEQFF
cdr3_nt: TGCGCCAGCAGCCCGGGATCCCGCTCCTACAATGAGCAGTTCTTC
v_call: TRBV5-1
j_call: TRBJ2-1
clone_size: once
d_call: .

cdr3_aa: CASSQRNEKLFF
cdr3_nt: TGTGCCAGCAGCCAGCGTAATGAAAAACTGTTTTTT
v_call: TRBV12-3/TRBV12-4
j_call: TRBJ1-4
clone_size: .
d_call: .

cdr3_aa: CASSLYGLTAWDGYTF
cdr3_nt: TGCGCCAGCAGTCTTTACGGGTTGACTGCGTGGGATGGCTACACCTTC
v_call: TRBV23-1
j_call: TRBJ1-2
clone_size: once
d_call: .

cdr3_aa: CASSPYLPGLTSYEQYF
cdr3_nt: TGTGCCAGCTCACCTTATTTACCGGGACTGACCTCCTACGAGCAGTACTTC
v_call: TRBV18
j_call: TRBJ2-7
clone_size: .
d_call: .

cdr3_aa: CASSPGGAYEQYF
cdr3_nt: TGTGCCAGCAGCCCCGGGGGGGCGTACGAGCAGTACTTC
v_call: TRBV27
j_call: TRBJ2-7
clone_size: .
d_call: TRBD2

cdr3_aa: CAWSVLDSNQPQHF
cdr3_nt: TGTGCCTGGAGTGTTCTAGATAGCAATCAGCCCCAGCATTTT
v_call: TRBV30
j_call: TRBJ1-5
clone_size: .
d_call: .

cdr3_aa: CASRDGILYTDTQYF
cdr3_nt: TGTGCCAGCAGAGACGGGATCCTCTACACAGATACGCAGTATTTT
v_call: TRBV6-5
j_call: TRBJ2-3
clone_size: .
d_call: .

cdr3_aa: CATRQPQHF
cdr3_nt: TGTGCCACGAGACAGCCCCAGCATTTT
v_call: TRBV10-3
j_call: TRBJ1-5
clone_size: .
d_call: .

cdr3_aa: CTSSQDPEGRYEQYF
cdr3_nt: TGCACCAGCAGCCAAGATCCGGAGGGCCGCTACGAGCAGTACTTC
v_call: TRBV1
j_call: TRBJ2-7
clone_size: .
d_call: .

cdr3_aa: CASSPTGAYGYTF
cdr3_nt: TGTGCCAGCAGCCCGACAGGGGCCTATGGCTACACCTTC
v_call: TRBV28
j_call: TRBJ1-2
clone_size: .
d_call: TRBD1

cdr3_aa: CASSQGTGSRAFF
cdr3_nt: TGTGCCAGCAGCCAAGGGACAGGGTCGAGAGCTTTCTTT
v_call: TRBV3-1/TRBV3-2
j_call: TRBJ1-1
clone_size: .
d_call: TRBD1

cdr3_aa: CATSDLALAGGYNEQFF
cdr3_nt: TGTGCCACCAGTGATTTGGCACTAGCGGGGGGATACAATGAGCAGTTCTTC
v_call: TRBV24-1
j_call: TRBJ2-1
clone_size: .
d_call: TRBD2

cdr3_aa: CASSRSGKQETQYF
cdr3_nt: TGTGCCAGCAGCCGGTCGGGGAAACAAGAGACCCAGTACTTC
v_call: TRBV6-5
j_call: TRBJ2-5
clone_size: .
d_call: .

cdr3_aa: CATSRDRVVEQFF
cdr3_nt: TGTGCCACCAGCAGAGACAGGGTTGTGGAGCAGTTCTTC
v_call: TRBV15
j_call: TRBJ2-1
clone_size: once
d_call: .

cdr3_aa: CAISAGARLNTEAFF
cdr3_nt: TGTGCCATCAGTGCTGGGGCGAGACTGAACACTGAAGCTTTCTTT
v_call: TRBV10-3
j_call: TRBJ1-1
clone_size: .
d_call: .

cdr3_aa: CASSQDRSYEQYF
cdr3_nt: TGCGCCAGCAGCCAAGACAGGTCCTACGAGCAGTACTTC
v_call: TRBV4-1
j_call: TRBJ2-7
clone_size: .
d_call: .

cdr3_aa: CASSQVGGRTEAFF
cdr3_nt: TGTGCCAGCAGCCAAGTGGGGGGGCGAACTGAAGCTTTCTTT
v_call: TRBV3-1/TRBV3-2
j_call: TRBJ1-1
clone_size: many
d_call: .

cdr3_aa: CATRSGTGLGGYYEQYF
cdr3_nt: TGTGCCACAAGGAGCGGAACAGGGCTAGGGGGATACTACGAGCAGTACTTC
v_call: TRBV2
j_call: TRBJ2-7
clone_size: .
d_call: .

cdr3_aa: CASSPGTSGGKETQYF
cdr3_nt: TGCGCCAGCAGCCCCGGGACTAGCGGGGGCAAAGAGACCCAGTACTTC
v_call: TRBV5-1
j_call: TRBJ2-5
clone_size: few
d_call: TRBD2

cdr3_aa: CASTGPYQPQHF
cdr3_nt: TGTGCCTCTACAGGCCCCTATCAGCCCCAGCATTTT
v_call: TRBV28
j_call: TRBJ1-5
clone_size: .
d_call: .

cdr3_aa: CASSISGPQETQYF
cdr3_nt: TGTGCCAGTAGTATAAGCGGTCCACAAGAGACCCAGTACTTC
v_call: TRBV19
j_call: TRBJ2-5
clone_size: once
d_call: .

cdr3_aa: CASSAVDRVDTIYF
cdr3_nt: TGCGCCAGCAGCGCCGTCGACAGGGTTGACACCATATATTTT
v_call: TRBV5-1
j_call: TRBJ1-3
clone_size: few
d_call: TRBD1

cdr3_aa: CASSPAQGAAGELFF
cdr3_nt: TGTGCCAGCTCACCGGCACAGGGGGCTGCCGGGGAGCTGTTTTTT
v_call: TRBV18
j_call: TRBJ2-2
clone_size: .
d_call: TRBD1

cdr3_aa: CASSSLDRGRAEQYF
cdr3_nt: TGTGCCAGCAGCTCACTAGACAGGGGGCGCGCCGAGCAGTACTTC
v_call: TRBV5-8
j_call: TRBJ2-7
clone_size: .
d_call: TRBD1

cdr3_aa: CAWARGLAGYEQYF
cdr3_nt: TGTGCCTGGGCCCGAGGGCTAGCGGGCTACGAGCAGTACTTC
v_call: TRBV30
j_call: TRBJ2-7
clone_size: .
d_call: TRBD2

cdr3_aa: CASSYGQGDLRETQYF
cdr3_nt: TGTGCCAGCAGCTACGGACAGGGGGACCTTAGGGAGACCCAGTACTTC
v_call: TRBV9
j_call: TRBJ2-5
clone_size: .
d_call: TRBD1

cdr3_aa: CASSGRGFYNEQFF
cdr3_nt: TGTGCCAGCAGCGGGAGGGGCTTCTACAATGAGCAGTTCTTC
v_call: TRBV3-1/TRBV3-2
j_call: TRBJ2-1
clone_size: .
d_call: TRBD2

cdr3_aa: CASSDRGSGANVLTF
cdr3_nt: TGTGCCAGCAGCGATCGGGGCTCTGGGGCCAACGTCCTGACTTTC
v_call: TRBV14
j_call: TRBJ2-6
clone_size: once
d_call: .

cdr3_aa: CASSQGLAGETQYF
cdr3_nt: TGCGCCAGCAGCCAAGGACTAGCGGGAGAGACCCAGTACTTC
v_call: TRBV4-3
j_call: TRBJ2-5
clone_size: .
d_call: TRBD2

cdr3_aa: CASSPLLGRGSYEQYF
cdr3_nt: TGTGCCAGCAGCCCACTCCTAGGTCGGGGCTCCTACGAGCAGTACTTC
v_call: TRBV28
j_call: TRBJ2-7
clone_size: few
d_call: .

cdr3_aa: CASRLTGTNTGELFF
cdr3_nt: TGTGCCAGCAGACTGACAGGGACGAACACCGGGGAGCTGTTTTTT
v_call: TRBV27
j_call: TRBJ2-2
clone_size: .
d_call: TRBD1

cdr3_aa: CASSYQGRFSEQYF
cdr3_nt: TGTGCCAGCAGCTACCAGGGGCGCTTCTCCGAGCAGTACTTC
v_call: TRBV14
j_call: TRBJ2-7
clone_size: .
d_call: .

cdr3_aa: CASYRVFSVDYGYTF
cdr3_nt: TGTGCCAGCTACAGGGTGTTCTCTGTCGACTATGGCTACACCTTC
v_call: TRBV30
j_call: TRBJ1-2
clone_size: .
d_call: .

cdr3_aa: CASSRRERPLFF
cdr3_nt: TGTGCCAGCTCCCGCCGGGAAAGACCCCTGTTTTTT
v_call: TRBV18
j_call: TRBJ1-4
clone_size: .
d_call: .

cdr3_aa: CASSLELAENNEQFF
cdr3_nt: TGCGCCAGCAGCTTGGAACTAGCGGAAAACAATGAGCAGTTCTTC
v_call: TRBV5-1
j_call: TRBJ2-1
clone_size: few
d_call: TRBD2

cdr3_aa: CASSLSGDFGEQYF
cdr3_nt: TGTGCCAGCAGCCTCAGCGGGGACTTCGGCGAGCAGTACTTC
v_call: TRBV7-9
j_call: TRBJ2-7
clone_size: .
d_call: TRBD2

cdr3_aa: CASRFTGREETQYF
cdr3_nt: TGCGCCAGCAGATTTACGGGGAGGGAAGAGACCCAGTACTTC
v_call: TRBV5-1
j_call: TRBJ2-5
clone_size: .
d_call: TRBD2

cdr3_aa: CASSRQYGYTF
cdr3_nt: TGTGCCAGCAGCAGACAGTATGGCTACACCTTC
v_call: TRBV2
j_call: TRBJ1-2
clone_size: .
d_call: .